This T cell receptor (beta chain) was sequenced for a study of cytomegalovirus exposure and HLA in healthy donors. Both 60 Vbeta primers and 13 Jbeta primers went into the PCR. Profiled with immunoSEQ multiplex PCR; TCRdb holds only in-frame clones, not every one. The sample comprises roughly 89,000 clones, around 82% of which are singletons, and approximately 2% rests with the top ten. Comments on this clone: Its target is unknown.

The CDR3 consists of 18 residues. CDR1 and CDR2 from the germline V gene are MGHRA and YSYEKL. Trimming removed 0 bases from V and 4 bases from J, with 21 bases in between. Whole-study results and caveats: Prior analysis indicated that the majority of TCR beta V segments exhibited productivity approximately 87% or approximately 30% of the time.

The specimen sequenced was PBMCs. This chain uses TRBV4-1 with TRBJ1-2, with a tentative D call TRBD1 (6 bases). The source is a young man in good health and CMV-seronegative. The CDR3, as DNA: TGCGCCAGCAGCCAAGATCCAGGGGCGCCCGGTTTTAGCTATGGCTACACCTTC. Encoded protein: CASSQDPGAPGFSYGYTF.